These 27 T cell receptor beta chains share one sample of origin, sequenced in a study of T cells expressing NK-cell markers. TCRdb reanalyzed the 5' RACE reads and collapses them to one entry per CDR3 protein, without DNA. The sample has roughly 420,000 distinct CDR3 sequences. Sequences were obtained from blood T cells: a sorted CD56 or NKG2C T cell subset, CD4+ or CD8+ T cells, or bulk PBMC T cells (not recorded which). Every receptor here comes from a woman aged 18 to 75 in good health.

This rearrangement joins TRBV20-1 to TRBJ2-6. The CDR3 is made up of 13 amino acids. Germline values: CDR1 DFQATT, CDR2 SNEGSKA (reference sequence). CDR3 loop: CSASRSGANVLTF.

The chain has TRBV5-1 and TRBJ2-1; TCRdb's D gene call, TRBD2, goes unchecked for lack of DNA. The CDR3 consists of 15 residues. Per germline, CDR1 SGHRS and CDR2 YFSETQ. CDR3 region: CASSLGPSGANEQFF.

This sequence joins TRBV4-2 and TRBJ2-7; TCRdb gives TRBD2 as the D gene, but with no DNA this cannot be confirmed. Germline V gives CDR1 LGHNA, CDR2 YNFKEQ. This CDR3 has 15 amino acids. The CDR3 sequence: CASSQVDSGSYEQYF.

V and J are TRBV7-9 and TRBJ1-1; the D gene TCRdb calls, TRBD1, cannot be checked with no DNA. CDR1 and CDR2 from the germline V gene are SEHNR and FQNEAQ (reference sequence). The CDR3 is 14 residues long. Here the CDR3 reads CASTVSGGNTEAFF.

This sequence joins TRBV5-1 and TRBJ2-2. The CDR3 runs 14 residues. CDR1 SGHRS and CDR2 YFSETQ come from the germline V gene. CDR3 region: CASSGLGSTGELFF.

The chain couples TRBV28 to TRBJ1-1; TCRdb proposes TRBD1, but this gene call is untestable without DNA. This CDR3 contains 15 residues. Germline V CDR1 and CDR2: MDHEN, SYDVKM. The CDR3: CASSFQAQGYTEAFF.

J is TRBJ2-7 and V is TRBV5-1. The CDR3 runs to 14 residues. Germline assignment: CDR1 SGHRS and CDR2 YFSETQ. The CDR3 sequence is CASSLGPSSYEQYF.

The J gene is TRBJ1-1, the V gene TRBV4-1. The CDR3 covers 15 residues. Germline CDR1 is MGHRA and CDR2 is YSYEKL. The CDR3 protein is CASSQEKIMNTEAFF.

The V and J genes are TRBV12-3 or TRBV12-4 and TRBJ1-1; with no DNA, the TCRdb D assignment of TRBD1 cannot be verified. This CDR3 contains 11 residues. CDR3 sequence reads: CASSLTGKAFF.

The genes are TRBV28 and TRBJ2-1; TCRdb lists TRBD2, though no DNA is available to test this call. This CDR3 region has 16 residues. CDR1 and CDR2 (germline): MDHEN, SYDVKM. CDR3 region: CASSPIGAGGLNEQFF. Together with reference TRBV28 and TRBJ2-1, the CDR3 gives the full variable domain: DVKVTQSSRYLVKRTGEKVFLECVQDMDHENMFWYRQDPGLGLRLIYFSYDVKMKEKGDIPEGYSVSREKKERFSLILESASTNQTSMYLCASSPIGAGGLNEQFFGPGTRLTVL.

J is TRBJ1-2 and V is TRBV10-3; TCRdb's D call, TRBD1, is unchecked because there is no DNA. The CDR3 is 12 amino acids. Germline V gene sequence: CDR1 ENHRY, CDR2 SYGVKD. CDR3 region: CAIREGQYGYTF.

The chain couples TRBV7-8 to TRBJ1-3. In germline, CDR1 is SGHVS, CDR2 FQNEAQ. This CDR3 spans 15 amino acids. The CDR3 loop is CASSLDHAAGNTIYF.

This chain connects TRBV20-1 to TRBJ2-3; as DNA is missing, the TRBD2 call by TCRdb cannot be tested. Germline CDR1 reads DFQATT; CDR2 reads SNEGSKA (reference sequence). The CDR3 covers 13 residues. The CDR3 reads CSATLDPPGTQYF.

The rearrangement joins TRBV12-3 or TRBV12-4 to TRBJ1-1; the TCRdb call, TRBD1, lacks DNA for checking. This CDR3 comprises 15 residues. The CDR3: CASSLPLLAPGGAFF.

This chain uses TRBV29-1 with TRBJ1-1; TCRdb selects TRBD1, and the lack of DNA leaves this call unchecked. The V gene's germline CDR1 is SQVTM and CDR2 ANQGSEA. The CDR3 covers 13 residues. CDR3 protein: CSAFRGVNTEAFF. Drawing the rest from reference TRBV29-1 and TRBJ1-1, the complete variable domain is SAVISQKPSRDICQRGTSLTIQCQVDSQVTMMFWYRQQPGQSLTLIATANQGSEATYESGFVIDKFPISRPNLTFSTLTVSNMSPEDSSIYLCSAFRGVNTEAFFGQGTRLTVV.

The V call is TRBV4-3, the J call TRBJ2-7; TCRdb's D call, TRBD1, is unchecked because there is no DNA. The CDR3 length is 16 residues. Germline loops: CDR1 LGHNA, CDR2 YSLEER. The CDR3 loop is CASSQDWAGQAYEQYF.

The rearrangement uses TRBV11-2 and TRBJ2-2; absent DNA, TCRdb's TRBD2 call cannot be checked. This CDR3 spans 16 amino acids. Looked up from germline, CDR1 is SGHAT and CDR2 is FQNNGV. CDR3 in amino acids: CASSPLLGPRAGELFF.

This CDR3 reads CASSYKGVNSPLHF. This chain uses TRBV6-5 with TRBJ1-6; TCRdb returns TRBD1, unconfirmable since there is no DNA. The CDR3 spans 14 residues. Germline-derived CDR1 and CDR2 are MNHEY and SVGAGI.

The chain couples TRBV5-5 to TRBJ1-5; TCRdb designates TRBD1, a call that cannot be tested without DNA. Germline assignment: CDR1 SGHKS and CDR2 YYEKEE (reference sequence). The CDR3 runs to 17 residues. CDR3 in amino acids: CASSLESGTGGVQPQHF.

The chain links TRBV4-3 to TRBJ2-7; TCRdb outputs TRBD2, but without DNA this stays unchecked. Germline CDR1 and CDR2: LGHNA and YSLEER. The CDR3 is 17 amino acids. The CDR3 loop reads CASSQEPGLAGIREQYF.

The V call is TRBV20-1, the J call TRBJ2-7; checking the TCRdb D call of TRBD2 is not possible without DNA. There are 16 residues in the CDR3. Germline CDR1 and CDR2: DFQATT and SNEGSKA (reference sequence). The CDR3 reads CSARAGLAGKAYEQYF.

CDR3 amino acids: CASSSNKFSVKTGELFF. The chain joins TRBV11-2 to TRBJ2-2. This CDR3 is 17 amino acids long. The germline gives CDR1 SGHAT, CDR2 FQNNGV.

The CDR3 spells CASSGREGQTDTQYF. This chain links TRBV9 with TRBJ2-3; TCRdb's D call of TRBD2 is untestable without DNA. The V gene's germline CDR1 is SGDLS and CDR2 YYNGEE. The CDR3 spans 15 residues.

This sequence joins TRBV4-3 and TRBJ1-2. Per germline, CDR1 LGHNA and CDR2 YSLEER. There are 16 residues in the CDR3. The CDR3 sequence is CASSQDLQELPGGYTF.

The chain is built from TRBV12-3 or TRBV12-4 and TRBJ1-5; the D call of TRBD1 rests on TCRdb alone, since no DNA is present to check it. The CDR3 extends over 17 amino acids. The CDR3 loop reads CASSSQGGQYSNQPQHF.

This chain connects TRBV20-1 to TRBJ2-1; TCRdb indicates TRBD2, and absent DNA this call remains unverified. The CDR3 has 14 amino acids. Germline lookup yields CDR1 DFQATT and CDR2 SNEGSKA (reference sequence). The CDR3 reads CSASPSGSIHEQFF.

CDR3 sequence: CASNRGDLSYEQYF. V usage is TRBV12-3 or TRBV12-4 and J usage is TRBJ2-7; TCRdb designates TRBD1, a call that cannot be tested without DNA. CDR3 length: 14 residues.